The 27 T cell receptor beta chains presented below share a single source sample, sequenced in a study of monozygotic twins with inflammatory bowel disease. From the 5' RACE reads, TCRdb lists one entry per CDR3 protein and no DNA. The sample's table shows 300,000 to 400,000 distinct CDR3 sequences. The material sequenced was blood. Receptor source: a human donor with ulcerative colitis or Crohn's disease, or a healthy co-twin of an affected twin (not recorded which).

The chain combines TRBV7-9 with TRBJ2-1. Germline values: CDR1 SEHNR, CDR2 FQNEAQ (reference sequence). The CDR3 totals 13 residues. The CDR3 spells CASSHSTRSEQFF.

J is TRBJ1-5 and V is TRBV27; lacking DNA, the TRBD1 call made by TCRdb goes unchecked. Germline V CDR1 and CDR2: MNHEY, SMNVEV (reference sequence). This CDR3 spans 13 amino acids. CDR3 region: CASSAGGRQPQHF.

The chain combines TRBV28 with TRBJ2-7; absent DNA, TCRdb's TRBD2 call cannot be checked. Per germline, CDR1 MDHEN and CDR2 SYDVKM. The CDR3 totals 15 residues. This CDR3 is CASISGASGSYEQYF.

This chain connects TRBV27 to TRBJ1-4. Germline V gives CDR1 MNHEY, CDR2 SMNVEV (reference sequence). The CDR3 spans 14 residues. The CDR3 sequence: CASSLSGLNEKLFF.

This chain uses TRBV11-2 with TRBJ1-2; the TCRdb call, TRBD1, lacks DNA for checking. This CDR3 is 15 amino acids long. Germline CDR1 reads SGHAT; CDR2 reads FQNNGV. CDR3 region: CASSLEPGGVHGYTF. The variable domain in full, completed from reference TRBV11-2 and TRBJ1-2, reads EAGVAQSPRYKIIEKRQSVAFWCNPISGHATLYWYQQILGQGPKLLIQFQNNGVVDDSQLPKDRFSAERLKGVDSTLKIQPAKLEDSAVYLCASSLEPGGVHGYTFGSGTRLTVV.

The J gene is TRBJ1-1, the V gene TRBV19. CDR3 length equals 16 residues. Germline loops: CDR1 LNHDA, CDR2 SQIVND (reference sequence). CDR3: CASSIAEIPSGAEAFF.

This chain connects TRBV28 to TRBJ2-2; the TRBD2 assignment by TCRdb is unverifiable without DNA. CDR3 size: 13 residues. CDR1 is MDHEN and CDR2 is SYDVKM in the germline V gene. CDR3 protein: CASRAPNTGELFF.

The chain employs TRBV5-1 and TRBJ2-1; TCRdb indicates TRBD2, and absent DNA this call remains unverified. The CDR3 totals 16 residues. Germline CDR1 and CDR2: SGHRS and YFSETQ. The CDR3: CASSTGTSGSYNEQFF.

The V and J genes are TRBV12-3 or TRBV12-4 and TRBJ2-3; there is no DNA to check the TCRdb D call of TRBD2. CDR3 length equals 15 residues. The CDR3 is CASSLRAGGGDTQYF.

The gene calls are TRBV7-9 and TRBJ2-5; the TCRdb call, TRBD1, lacks DNA for checking. Per the germline V gene, CDR1 is SEHNR and CDR2 is FQNEAQ (reference sequence). The CDR3 has 14 residues. The CDR3 loop reads CASGAGTFGETQYF.

The rearrangement joins TRBV6-2 or TRBV6-3 to TRBJ1-1. This CDR3 has 13 residues. Germline CDR1 is MNHEY and CDR2 is SVGEGT. This CDR3 is CASSETGPREAFF.

The chain couples TRBV11-2 to TRBJ2-5; lacking DNA, the TRBD1 call made by TCRdb goes unchecked. This CDR3 comprises 14 residues. Germline loops: CDR1 SGHAT, CDR2 FQNNGV. This CDR3 reads CASSLGGGAETQYF.

This sequence joins TRBV7-3 and TRBJ2-3. The germline V gene encodes CDR1 SGHTA and CDR2 FQGTGA. This CDR3 contains 16 residues. CDR3 loop: CASSPTGLAGTDTQYF. Full variable domain (missing parts from reference TRBV7-3 and TRBJ2-3): GAGVSQTPSNKVTEKGKYVELRCDPISGHTALYWYRQSLGQGPEFLIYFQGTGAADDSGLPNDRFFAVRPEGSVSTLKIQRTERGDSAVYLCASSPTGLAGTDTQYFGPGTRLTVL.

The chain couples TRBV5-1 to TRBJ2-1; TCRdb's D gene call, TRBD1, goes unchecked for lack of DNA. Per germline, CDR1 SGHRS and CDR2 YFSETQ. The CDR3 has 13 amino acids. This CDR3 reads CASSFQGNNEQFF.

This chain joins TRBV18 and TRBJ2-7; the TCRdb D gene call, TRBD1, has no DNA to confirm it. This CDR3 region has 15 residues. Germline CDR1 is KGHSH and CDR2 is LQKENI. CDR3 sequence reads: CASSPGTGSSYEQYF.

The chain combines TRBV29-1 with TRBJ2-3; the D gene TCRdb calls, TRBD1, cannot be checked with no DNA. This CDR3 is 14 amino acids long. CDR1 and CDR2 from the germline V gene are SQVTM and ANQGSEA. The CDR3 here is CSVDQGASTDTQYF.

V and J are TRBV5-8 and TRBJ2-2; no DNA is available, so the TRBD1 call from TCRdb remains unchecked. Per the germline V gene, CDR1 is SGHTS and CDR2 is YDEGEE. The CDR3 is made up of 15 amino acids. CDR3: CASSPWTGHHGELFF.

The V gene is TRBV12-3 or TRBV12-4, the J gene TRBJ2-3. The CDR3 totals 11 residues. CDR3 amino acids: CASRRTDTQYF.

This chain links TRBV27 with TRBJ2-5; TCRdb's assignment of TRBD2 cannot be checked, as there is no DNA. The germline V gene encodes CDR1 MNHEY and CDR2 SMNVEV (reference sequence). The CDR3 has 13 amino acids. The CDR3 here is CASSYGGWETQYF.

This chain connects TRBV3-1 to TRBJ2-2; TCRdb's D gene call, TRBD2, goes unchecked for lack of DNA. The length of the CDR3 is 16 residues. CDR1 and CDR2 (germline): LGHDT, YNNKEL (reference sequence). CDR3 protein: CASSQGGGLAPGELFF. The variable domain in full, with the rest retrieved from reference TRBV3-1 and TRBJ2-2, is DTAVSQTPKYLVTQMGNDKSIKCEQNLGHDTMYWYKQDSKKFLKIMFSYNNKELIINETVPNRFSPKSPDKAHLNLHINSLELGDSAVYFCASSQGGGLAPGELFFGEGSRLTVL.

This chain joins TRBV4-1 and TRBJ1-2. The CDR3 loop spans 13 amino acids. Germline loops: CDR1 MGHRA, CDR2 YSYEKL. CDR3 loop: CASSGRPDYGYTF.

This chain connects TRBV7-2 to TRBJ2-1; the D call of TRBD2 rests on TCRdb alone, since no DNA is present to check it. This CDR3 has 16 residues. Germline assignment: CDR1 SGHTA and CDR2 FQGNSA. CDR3: CASSSRGELRYNEQFF. The variable domain in full, completed from reference TRBV7-2 and TRBJ2-1, reads GAGVSQSPSNKVTEKGKDVELRCDPISGHTALYWYRQSLGQGLEFLIYFQGNSAPDKSGLPSDRFSAERTGGSVSTLTIQRTQQEDSAVYLCASSSRGELRYNEQFFGPGTRLTVL.

The chain couples TRBV6-2 or TRBV6-3 to TRBJ1-2. Germline-derived CDR1 and CDR2 are MNHEY and SVGEGT. The CDR3 sequence is 13 residues long. CDR3 amino acids: CASKVGAVYGYTF.

The CDR3 region is CASSFEGARDTQYF. The chain joins TRBV6-1 to TRBJ2-3; there is no DNA to check the TCRdb D call of TRBD1. The CDR3 extends over 14 amino acids. Germline V gene sequence: CDR1 MNHNS, CDR2 SASEGT.

The gene calls are TRBV30 and TRBJ1-2. The CDR3 has 13 amino acids. Germline V gene sequence: CDR1 GTSNPN, CDR2 SVGIG (reference sequence). CDR3 protein: CAWSVLASYGYTF.

V is TRBV6-1 and J is TRBJ2-3; TCRdb's D call of TRBD2 is untestable without DNA. Germline values: CDR1 MNHNS, CDR2 SASEGT. The CDR3 runs to 16 residues. CDR3 sequence: CASSDWLAGGPDTQYF.

This chain links TRBV28 with TRBJ2-1; TCRdb calls TRBD1, which cannot be checked without DNA. The CDR3 consists of 16 residues. Germline-derived CDR1 and CDR2 are MDHEN and SYDVKM. The CDR3 sequence: CASSLGGRDLYNEQFF.